The 17 T cell receptor beta chains given below trace back to one sample, sequenced in a study of vaccination effects on CD4 cells after COVID-19 (dated by TCRdb to 2022 to 2024). To identify antigen-specific CD4+ T cell clonotypes by their expansion, the ViraFEST assay first stimulated PBMC with viral peptide pools and then applied TCR sequencing. After 10 to 11 days of culture, CD4+ T cells were isolated with the EasySep CD4+ T cell isolation kit. None of the healthy vaccine recipients had a prior SARS-CoV-2 infection, which was confirmed by nucleocapsid antibody tests that came back negative both before and after vaccination. Libraries were built with the immunoSEQ multiplex PCR assay. This immuneACCESS table, as held by TCRdb, lists in-frame sequences with V and J called but not all clones. Of the missing ones, under half trace to an unresolved V gene in checked studies; the others have no known cause. The table for this sample lists around 60,000 clones; roughly four fifths of them were counted only once. The ten most abundant clones make up 2.8% of the sample.

Their specific antigens are unknown. The specimen was CD4+ T cells from PBMCs cultured with HCoV-NL63 spike peptides, collected before COVID-19 vaccination. The cell subset or site label here, explained by the study, means: HCoV-NL63 spike overlapping peptide pool stimulation. These receptors were taken from a human donor who received a COVID-19 vaccine.

The chain carries TRBV3-1 (or the pseudogene TRBV3-2) and TRBJ1-1; 7 bases match TRBD1. Germline V gene data show CDR1 as LGHDT and CDR2 as YNNKEL (reference sequence). The CDR3 runs 14 residues. V shed 4 bases and J 1 base; nucleotides not matched to a gene: 3. The CDR3 loop is CASSLPGGNTEAFF. The CDR3 nucleotides read TGTGCCAGCAGCCTCCCAGGGGGGAACACTGAAGCTTTCTTT.

The chain has TRBV21-1 and TRBJ2-7; the table's D call, TRBD1, was not checked against the DNA. TRBV21-1 counts as a pseudogene. This CDR3 has 19 residues. CDR3 region: CASSKGPDRTVISSYEQYV. CDR3 DNA: TGTGCCAGCAGCAAAGGTCCGGACAGGACGGTGATTAGCTCCTACGAGCAGTACGTC.

The chain uses TRBV18 and TRBJ2-7; D remains unclear. CDR1 and CDR2 (germline): KGHSH, LQKENI. Trimming took off 5 bases at V and 4 bases at J, with 12 bases between the two ends. This CDR3 region has 13 residues. The CDR3: CASSADGLYEQYV. Here the CDR3 DNA reads TGTGCCAGCTCAGCGGACGGTTTATACGAGCAGTACGTC.

The rearrangement joins TRBV5-1 to TRBJ2-3; the D gene could be TRBD1 or TRBD2 (5 bases each). The V and J ends lost 8 bases and 2 bases respectively, with 18 bases between them. There are 15 residues in the CDR3. Looked up from germline, CDR1 is SGHRS and CDR2 is YFSETQ. The CDR3 DNA sequence: TGCGCCAGTCACCCGAGGGGCTACCCCACAGATACGCAGTATTTT. This translates into CASHPRGYPTDTQYF.

V gene TRBV10-3 combines with J gene TRBJ2-3, with 13 bases lining up with TRBD2. Germline assignment: CDR1 ENHRY and CDR2 SYGVKD. This CDR3 has 16 residues. Unmatched junction bases numbered 4, after V lost 5 bases and J lost 2 bases. Here the CDR3 reads CAISRLAGGLTDTQYF. The CDR3, as DNA: TGTGCCATCAGTCGACTAGCGGGGGGACTCACAGATACGCAGTATTTT.

This chain connects TRBV5-5 to TRBJ1-1, with 7 bases lining up with TRBD1. V lost 4 bases and J lost 6; bases outside the gene matches: 6. CDR3 length: 13 amino acids. CDR1 and CDR2 from the germline V gene are SGHKS and YYEKEE (reference sequence). As DNA, the CDR3 is TGTGCCAGCAGCCGGAATACAGGGGCTGAAGCTTTCTTT. It specifies CASSRNTGAEAFF.

The J gene is TRBJ2-2, the V gene TRBV6-6; TRBD2 aligns across 9 bases. CDR1 MNHNY and CDR2 SVGAGI come from the germline V gene (reference sequence). Trimming cost V 3 bases and J 8 bases; bases outside gene matches: 10. This CDR3 is 16 amino acids long. CDR3 sequence: CASSYGAGGISGELFF. CDR3 DNA: TGTGCCAGCAGTTATGGTGCGGGGGGGATCTCAGGGGAGCTGTTTTTT.

The rearrangement links TRBV9 to TRBJ1-3; D perhaps matches TRBD1 (5 bases). Germline V lookup: CDR1 SGDLS, CDR2 YYNGEE. CDR3 length: 14 amino acids. Trimming cost V 2 bases and J 4 bases, with 10 bases left between them. CDR3 region: CASSVQGVGNTIYF. The CDR3 DNA is TGTGCCAGCAGCGTCCAGGGTGTCGGAAACACCATATATTTT.

The chain joins TRBV28 to TRBJ2-3; either TRBD1 or TRBD2 may supply D (6 bases each). CDR3 size: 15 residues. Germline V gene sequence: CDR1 MDHEN, CDR2 SYDVKM. The germline V and J ends were trimmed by 4 bases and 0 bases, with 11 bases remaining between them. The CDR3 DNA is TGTGCCAGCAGTTACGGGGGCCTTAGCACAGATACGCAGTATTTT. This encodes CASSYGGLSTDTQYF.

This clone was found a few times. V usage is TRBV29-1 and J usage is TRBJ2-3; D call uncertain. The ends were cut back, 4 bases at V and 0 bases at J, with 5 bases in the middle. CDR1 and CDR2 from the germline V gene are SQVTM and ANQGSEA. The CDR3 runs to 12 residues. CDR3 DNA: TGCAGCGTTGGTCAGAGCACAGATACGCAGTATTTT. It translates to CSVGQSTDTQYF.

This clone appeared a single time. The rearrangement joins TRBV27 to TRBJ1-1; D perhaps matches TRBD1 (6 bases). CDR1 and CDR2 from the germline V gene are MNHEY and SMNVEV (reference sequence). Trimming cost V 5 bases and J 3 bases, with 16 bases left between them. The CDR3 is made up of 15 amino acids. The CDR3 here is CASSETGKSYTEAFF. The CDR3 region has the DNA TGTGCCAGCAGTGAAACAGGGAAAAGTTACACTGAAGCTTTCTTT.

The V gene is TRBV5-1, the J gene TRBJ2-2, with D possibly matching TRBD1 (5 bases). The CDR3 totals 14 residues. CDR1 is SGHRS and CDR2 is YFSETQ in the germline V gene. Trimming stripped 5 bases from V and 6 bases from J, with 14 bases between. As DNA, the CDR3 is TGCGCCAGCAGTTCCAGGGTAGGATCCGGGGAGCTGTTTTTT. It yields the protein CASSSRVGSGELFF.

This clone was found once. The genes are TRBV6-1 and TRBJ1-5; D is unresolved. CDR3 size: 13 residues. The germline V gene encodes CDR1 MNHNS and CDR2 SASEGT. V was pared by 2 bases and J by 9 bases, with 11 bases between. CDR3 loop: CASSELGKGPQHF. DNA for the CDR3: TGTGCCAGCAGTGAATTAGGTAAGGGGCCCCAGCATTTT.

The rearrangement links TRBV2 to TRBJ2-3; perhaps TRBD1 as D (6 bases). Germline CDR1 reads SNHLY; CDR2 reads FYNNEI. Trimming pared 5 bases from V and 2 bases from J, leaving 11 bases between. The CDR3 runs 14 residues. As DNA, the CDR3 is TGTGCCAGCAGTCCGGGACAAGTCACAGATACGCAGTATTTT. Residues: CASSPGQVTDTQYF.

The chain carries TRBV9 and TRBJ2-4, with 11 bases matching TRBD1. This CDR3 is 14 amino acids long. CDR1 is SGDLS and CDR2 is YYNGEE in the germline V gene. Trimming at V came to 0 bases and at J to 9 bases, leaving 2 bases not matched to a gene. The CDR3 nucleotides read TGTGCCAGCAGCGTAGTCGGGACAGGGGGCATTCAGTACTTC. It specifies CASSVVGTGGIQYF.

The V and J genes are TRBV15 and TRBJ2-1; 8 positions agree with TRBD2. The length of the CDR3 is 18 residues. Trimming took 0 bases from V and 4 from J; bases not matched to a gene: 11. Per germline, CDR1 LNHNV and CDR2 YYDKDF (reference sequence). CDR3 loop: CATSREWDVGGGYNEQFF. The CDR3 region has the DNA TGTGCCACCAGCAGAGAGTGGGATGTGGGCGGGGGGTACAATGAGCAGTTCTTC.

The chain has TRBV19 and TRBJ1-5; 7 bases fit TRBD1. The germline CDR1 and CDR2 sequences are LNHDA and SQIVND (reference sequence). Trimming at V came to 5 bases and at J to 0 bases, leaving 7 bases not matched to a gene. CDR3 size: 16 residues. The CDR3 region has the DNA TGTGCCAGTAGTCTGGGACAGACAAATAGCAATCAGCCCCAGCATTTT. This gives the protein CASSLGQTNSNQPQHF.